This T cell receptor beta chain derives from a study of blood T cells in healthy people across ages. Donor samples were obtained from healthy Caucasian individuals from Russia, aged about 6 to 100. A J-beta primer mix and a sample-barcoded 5' primer were used in a second PCR of roughly 7 to 12 cycles. Via MiXCR, TCRdb re-called the 5' RACE reads, giving one row per CDR3 protein. The sample yields around 1,800,000 distinct CDR3 sequences, about two fifths seen once. Germline V lookup: CDR1 MNHEY, CDR2 SVGAGI. J was trimmed by 10 bases and V by 6 bases; bases with no gene match: 13. CDR3 length equals 14 residues.

The sample was blood. The sequence derives from a human donor in good health. The chain uses TRBV6-5 and TRBJ1-2; TRBD1 matches at 8 bases. The CDR3 DNA reads as TGTGCCAGCAGCCGCGGTTCAGGACAGGGATTCTACACCTTC. This gives the protein CASSRGSGQGFYTF.